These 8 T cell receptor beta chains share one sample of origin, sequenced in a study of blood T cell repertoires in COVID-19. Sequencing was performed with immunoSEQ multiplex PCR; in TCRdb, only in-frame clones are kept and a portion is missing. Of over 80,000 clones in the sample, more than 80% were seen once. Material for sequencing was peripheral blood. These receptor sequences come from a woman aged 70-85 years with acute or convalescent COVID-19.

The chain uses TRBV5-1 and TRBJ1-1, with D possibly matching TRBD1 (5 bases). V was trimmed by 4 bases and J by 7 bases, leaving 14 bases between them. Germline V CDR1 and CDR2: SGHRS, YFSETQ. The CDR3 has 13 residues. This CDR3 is CASSSGRGSEAFF. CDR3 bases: TGCGCCAGCAGCAGTGGACGGGGGAGTGAAGCTTTCTTT.

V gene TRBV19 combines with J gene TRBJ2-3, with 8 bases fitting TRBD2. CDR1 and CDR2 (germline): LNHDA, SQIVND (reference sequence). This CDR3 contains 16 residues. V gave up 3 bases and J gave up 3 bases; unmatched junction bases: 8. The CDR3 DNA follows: TGTGCCAGTAGTATGCGGCGGGGGGCTGGAACAGATACGCAGTATTTT. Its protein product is CASSMRRGAGTDTQYF. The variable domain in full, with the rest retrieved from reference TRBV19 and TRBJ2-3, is DGGITQSPKYLFRKEGQNVTLSCEQNLNHDAMYWYRQDPGQGLRLIYYSQIVNDFQKGDIAEGYSVSREKKESFPLTVTSAQKNPTAFYLCASSMRRGAGTDTQYFGPGTRLTVL.

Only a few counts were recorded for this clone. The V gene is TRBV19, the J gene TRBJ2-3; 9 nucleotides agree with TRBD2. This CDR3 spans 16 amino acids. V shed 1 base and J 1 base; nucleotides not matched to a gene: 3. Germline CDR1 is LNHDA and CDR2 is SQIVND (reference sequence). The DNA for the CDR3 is TGTGCCAGTAGTATAGTGGCGGGGGGGGGCACAGATACGCAGTATTTT. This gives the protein CASSIVAGGGTDTQYF.

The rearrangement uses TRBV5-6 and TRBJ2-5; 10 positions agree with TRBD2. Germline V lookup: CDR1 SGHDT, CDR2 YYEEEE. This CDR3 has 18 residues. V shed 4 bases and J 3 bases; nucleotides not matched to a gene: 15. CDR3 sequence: CASSLPAISSGGKETQYF. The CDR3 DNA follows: TGTGCCAGCAGCCTTCCCGCAATCTCTAGCGGGGGAAAAGAGACCCAGTACTTC.

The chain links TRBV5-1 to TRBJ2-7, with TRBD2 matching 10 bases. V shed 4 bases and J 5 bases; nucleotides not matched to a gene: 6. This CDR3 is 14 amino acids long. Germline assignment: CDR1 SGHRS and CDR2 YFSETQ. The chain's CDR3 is CASSPGLAFDEQYF. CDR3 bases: TGCGCCAGCAGCCCGGGACTAGCGTTCGACGAGCAGTACTTC.

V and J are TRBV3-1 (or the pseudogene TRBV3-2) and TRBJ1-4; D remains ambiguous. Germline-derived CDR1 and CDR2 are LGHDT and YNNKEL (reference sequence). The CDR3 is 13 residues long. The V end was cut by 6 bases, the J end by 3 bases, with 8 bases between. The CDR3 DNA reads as TGTGCCAGCAGGCGCGGGGCTAATGAAAAACTGTTTTTT. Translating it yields CASRRGANEKLFF.

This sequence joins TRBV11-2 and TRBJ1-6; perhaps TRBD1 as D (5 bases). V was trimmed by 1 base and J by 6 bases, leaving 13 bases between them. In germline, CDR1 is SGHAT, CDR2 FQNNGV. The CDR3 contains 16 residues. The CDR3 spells CASSLVPGEFNSPLHF. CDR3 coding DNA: TGTGCCAGCAGCTTAGTTCCGGGGGAATTTAATTCACCCCTCCACTTT.

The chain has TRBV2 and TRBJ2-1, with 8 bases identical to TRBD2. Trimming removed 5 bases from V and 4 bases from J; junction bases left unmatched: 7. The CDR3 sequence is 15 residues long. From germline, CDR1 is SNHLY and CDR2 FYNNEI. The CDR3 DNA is TGTGCCAGCAGTCCCCAGCGGGAGTTTTACAATGAGCAGTTCTTC. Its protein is CASSPQREFYNEQFF. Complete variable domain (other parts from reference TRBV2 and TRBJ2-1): EPEVTQTPSHQVTQMGQEVILRCVPISNHLYFYWYRQILGQKVEFLVSFYNNEISEKSEIFDDQFSVERPDGSNFTLKIRSTKLEDSAMYFCASSPQREFYNEQFFGPGTRLTVL.